This T cell receptor (beta chain) was found in a study of shared clonotypes between healthy human individuals. For the study at large: Each donor's CD4 naive and CD4 memory cells filled three plates apiece, CD8 naive two, and CD8 memory one. Broader study findings: Sequencing depth was a factor that was expected to affect clonotype sharing among donors. Large sequencing depth failed to make sorted-subset sequencing complete, rarefaction showed.

Repertoires were generated with immunoSEQ multiplex PCR, while TCRdb's copy carries only in-frame clones and drops some. The top ten clones hold 0.3% of a sample with around 580,000 clones, roughly 98% of them seen once. CD45RO-negative CD8 cells positively selected for CCR7 made up the naive population, which excluded terminally differentiated effector memory CD45RA+ cells. The CDR3 length is 13 residues. Trimming left V 0 bases short and J 6 bases short, with 7 bases between. Germline assignment: CDR1 SGHDT and CDR2 YYEEEE. Comments on this clone: The antigen remains unidentified.

V and J are TRBV5-6 and TRBJ2-1; D gene unclear. The TCR was taken from a man aged 30 to 45 in good health. Sequenced input: naive CD8+ T cells sorted from blood. CDR3 loop: CASSLDPSNEQFF. The CDR3 region has the DNA TGTGCCAGCAGCTTGGACCCCTCCAATGAGCAGTTCTTC.